This paragraph reports one T cell receptor (beta chain). This sample is part of a study of beta chain features in type 1 diabetes. Of the isolated RNA, all was reverse transcribed, and so the sequenced material was expressed TCRB transcripts. Generated by immunoSEQ multiplex PCR, the TCRdb table keeps only in-frame clones and is missing some. The data contain 620,000 or so clones, around 15% of them singletons. The sequenced sample was naive CD4+ T cells from blood. The clonotype comes from a man younger than 35 in good health.

The CDR3 loop is CASSRVGTDSTDTQYF. The CDR3 DNA sequence: TGCGCCAGCAGCCGCGTGGGGACGGACAGCACAGATACGCAGTATTTT. This chain joins TRBV4-3 and TRBJ2-3; the D call may be TRBD1 or TRBD2 (5 bases each). This CDR3 region has 16 residues. V lost 4 bases and J lost 0, with 14 bases in between. Germline V CDR1 and CDR2: LGHNA, YSLEER.